The 10 T cell receptor beta chains given below trace back to one sample, sequenced in a study of T cells in Graves' hyperthyroidism and ophthalmopathy. TCR beta CDR3 regions were amplified from RNA transcripts. An initial round of RT-PCR targeting the TCR CDR3 relied on the HTBI primer set. One entry per CDR3 protein results from TCRdb running MiXCR on the multiplex PCR reads. Here the sample spans about 720,000 distinct CDR3 sequences, roughly 17% being singletons. The sample consisted of blood. The receptors come from a man younger than 35 with Graves' hyperthyroidism.

This clonotype was seen more than once but under ten times. This rearrangement joins TRBV29-1 to TRBJ2-7; 7 nucleotides align to TRBD1. This CDR3 spans 13 amino acids. V lost 4 bases and J lost 0; bases outside the gene matches: 3. The germline V gene has CDR1 SQVTM and CDR2 ANQGSEA. The CDR3 region is CSVVRDSSYEQYF. DNA for the CDR3: TGCAGCGTTGTCCGGGACAGCTCCTACGAGCAGTACTTC.

This clonotype was observed a handful of times. The chain links TRBV7-9 to TRBJ2-4; a weak D match, TRBD2 (6 bases). Trimming removed 4 bases from V and 5 bases from J, with 12 bases in between. In germline, CDR1 is SEHNR, CDR2 FQNEAQ (reference sequence). CDR3 length equals 14 residues. This CDR3 is CASSSWGEENIQYF. The CDR3 region has the DNA TGTGCCAGCAGCTCCTGGGGGGAAGAAAACATTCAGTACTTC. Using reference TRBV7-9 and TRBJ2-4 for the parts outside the CDR3, the full variable domain is DTGVSQNPRHKITKRGQNVTFRCDPISEHNRLYWYRQTLGQGPEFLTYFQNEAQLEKSRLLSDRFSAERPKGSFSTLEIQRTEQGDSAMYLCASSSWGEENIQYFGAGTRLSVL.

A few counts support this clonotype. The V call is TRBV20-1, the J call TRBJ1-5; 8 nucleotides match TRBD1. J lost 4 bases, V lost 5 bases, and 1 base had no gene match. The germline gives CDR1 DFQATT, CDR2 SNEGSKA (reference sequence). The CDR3 runs to 12 residues. The CDR3: CSAGTGNQPQHF. The CDR3 nucleotides read TGCAGTGCTGGGACAGGTAATCAGCCCCAGCATTTT.

CDR3 region: CASSQLLPGELFF. The DNA of the CDR3 is TGCGCCAGCAGCCAGCTTTTACCCGGGGAGCTGTTTTTT. The rearrangement uses TRBV4-1 and TRBJ2-2; D is undetermined. In germline, CDR1 is MGHRA, CDR2 YSYEKL. Between the trimmed V and J ends, which lost 3 bases and 6 bases, there was a span of 8 bases. This CDR3 spans 13 amino acids.

This clonotype was observed at least ten times. The chain has TRBV2 and TRBJ2-5; D is possibly TRBD1 (5 bases). Per the germline V gene, CDR1 is SNHLY and CDR2 is FYNNEI. Trimming removed 4 bases at V and 2 bases at J, with 11 bases between. This CDR3 is built from 14 residues. CDR3 coding DNA: TGTGCCAGCAGTGTTCCGACAGAGCAAGAGACCCAGTACTTC. Translated, it gives CASSVPTEQETQYF.

This chain joins TRBV10-3 and TRBJ1-5; D is undetermined. V was cut by 2 bases and J by 2 bases, with 13 bases left in between. CDR1 and CDR2 (germline): ENHRY, SYGVKD. The CDR3 is 16 residues long. The CDR3 bases are TGTGCCATCAGTGAGAGGGCAGGAAAGGGCAATCAGCCCCAGCATTTT. This translates into CAISERAGKGNQPQHF.

The V and J genes are TRBV2 and TRBJ2-7; 13 nucleotides line up with TRBD2. CDR1 SNHLY and CDR2 FYNNEI come from the germline V gene. This CDR3 comprises 18 residues. V was pared by 6 bases and J by 1 base, with 12 bases of the junction left unmatched. The CDR3 nucleotides read TGTGCCAGCAGCCGGTGGGGGACTAGCGGGAAGATGTCCTACGAGCAGTACTTC. Its translation is CASSRWGTSGKMSYEQYF. The whole variable domain, filled in from reference TRBV2 and TRBJ2-7, reads EPEVTQTPSHQVTQMGQEVILRCVPISNHLYFYWYRQILGQKVEFLVSFYNNEISEKSEIFDDQFSVERPDGSNFTLKIRSTKLEDSAMYFCASSRWGTSGKMSYEQYFGPGTRLTVT.

The CDR3 sequence: CASSMYTGELFF. In nucleotides, the CDR3 is TGTGCCAGTAGTATGTACACCGGGGAGCTGTTTTTT. V and J are TRBV19 and TRBJ2-2; D remains ambiguous. V was pared by 3 bases and J by 3 bases, with 2 bases between. The CDR3 has 12 residues. Germline V gene lookup returns CDR1 LNHDA and CDR2 SQIVND (reference sequence).

This rearrangement joins TRBV5-1 to TRBJ2-3; D is perhaps TRBD1 (7 bases). The V end lost 5 bases, the J end lost 5 bases, and 18 bases lay between the germline ends. CDR1 is SGHRS and CDR2 is YFSETQ in the germline V gene. This CDR3 has 15 amino acids. CDR3 nucleotide sequence: TGCGCCAGCAGTCGGACGACAGGGAGGAGAGATACGCAGTATTTT. It translates to CASSRTTGRRDTQYF.

This clonotype was observed at least ten times. This chain uses TRBV28 with TRBJ2-1; a weak D match, TRBD2 (5 bases). This CDR3 region has 13 residues. The V gene lost 6 bases and the J gene lost 6 bases, with 12 bases spanning the gap. In germline, CDR1 is MDHEN, CDR2 SYDVKM. The CDR3 protein is CASRLLVSNEQFF. CDR3 nucleotides: TGTGCCAGCAGACTACTAGTATCCAATGAGCAGTTCTTC.